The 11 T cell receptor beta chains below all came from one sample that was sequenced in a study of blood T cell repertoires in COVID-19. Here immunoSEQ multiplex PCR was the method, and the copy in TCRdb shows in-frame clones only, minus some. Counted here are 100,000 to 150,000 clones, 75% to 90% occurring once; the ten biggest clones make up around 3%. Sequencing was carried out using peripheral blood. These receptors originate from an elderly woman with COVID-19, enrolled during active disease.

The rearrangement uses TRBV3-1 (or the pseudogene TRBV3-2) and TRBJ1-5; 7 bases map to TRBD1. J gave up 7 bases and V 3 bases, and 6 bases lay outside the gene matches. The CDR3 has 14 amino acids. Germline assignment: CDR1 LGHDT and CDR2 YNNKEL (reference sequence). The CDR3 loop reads CASSHTGVLQPQHF. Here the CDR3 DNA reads TGTGCCAGCAGCCATACAGGGGTATTGCAGCCCCAGCATTTT.

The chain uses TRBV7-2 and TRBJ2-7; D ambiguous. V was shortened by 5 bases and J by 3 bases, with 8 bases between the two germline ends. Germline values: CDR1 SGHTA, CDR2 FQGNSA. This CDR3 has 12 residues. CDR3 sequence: CASSRGGYEQYF. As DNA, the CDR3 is TGTGCCAGCAGCCGCGGTGGCTACGAGCAGTACTTC.

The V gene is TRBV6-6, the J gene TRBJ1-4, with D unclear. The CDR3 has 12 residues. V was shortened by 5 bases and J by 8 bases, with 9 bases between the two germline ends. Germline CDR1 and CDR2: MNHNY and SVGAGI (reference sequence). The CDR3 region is CASSGGEEKLFF. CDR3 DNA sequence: TGTGCCAGCAGTGGCGGTGAAGAAAAACTGTTTTTT.

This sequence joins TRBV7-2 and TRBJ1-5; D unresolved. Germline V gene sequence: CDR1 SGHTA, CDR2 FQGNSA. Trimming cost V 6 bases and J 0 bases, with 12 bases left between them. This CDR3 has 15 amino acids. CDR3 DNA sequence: TGTGCCAGCAGTAAGGAGCAGAGTAGCAATCAGCCCCAGCATTTT. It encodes CASSKEQSSNQPQHF. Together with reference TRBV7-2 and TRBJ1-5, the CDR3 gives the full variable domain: GAGVSQSPSNKVTEKGKDVELRCDPISGHTALYWYRQSLGQGLEFLIYFQGNSAPDKSGLPSDRFSAERTGGSVSTLTIQRTQQEDSAVYLCASSKEQSSNQPQHFGDGTRLSIL.

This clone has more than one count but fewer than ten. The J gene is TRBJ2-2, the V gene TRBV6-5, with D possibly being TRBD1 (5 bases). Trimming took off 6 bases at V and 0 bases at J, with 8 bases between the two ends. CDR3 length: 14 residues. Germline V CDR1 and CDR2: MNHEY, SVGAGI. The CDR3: CASRRQTNTGELFF. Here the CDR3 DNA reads TGTGCCAGCAGAAGACAGACGAACACCGGGGAGCTGTTTTTT.

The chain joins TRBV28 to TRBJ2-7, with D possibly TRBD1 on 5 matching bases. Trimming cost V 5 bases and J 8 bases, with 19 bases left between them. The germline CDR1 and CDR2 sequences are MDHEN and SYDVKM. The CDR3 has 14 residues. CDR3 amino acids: CASSPPGQGWKQYF. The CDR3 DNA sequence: TGTGCCAGCAGTCCCCCAGGCCAGGGTTGGAAGCAGTACTTC. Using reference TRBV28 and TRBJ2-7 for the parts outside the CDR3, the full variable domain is DVKVTQSSRYLVKRTGEKVFLECVQDMDHENMFWYRQDPGLGLRLIYFSYDVKMKEKGDIPEGYSVSREKKERFSLILESASTNQTSMYLCASSPPGQGWKQYFGPGTRLTVT.

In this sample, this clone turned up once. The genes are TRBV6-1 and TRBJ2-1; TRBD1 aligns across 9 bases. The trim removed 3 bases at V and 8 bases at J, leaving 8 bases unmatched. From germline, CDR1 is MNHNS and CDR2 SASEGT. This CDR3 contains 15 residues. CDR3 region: CASSDLGTGRDEQFF. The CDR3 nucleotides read TGTGCCAGCAGTGATCTCGGGACAGGGCGGGATGAGCAGTTCTTC.

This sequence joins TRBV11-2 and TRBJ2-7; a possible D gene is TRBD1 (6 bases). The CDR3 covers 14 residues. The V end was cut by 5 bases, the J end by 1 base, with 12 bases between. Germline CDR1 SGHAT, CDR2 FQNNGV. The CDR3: CASSLQTGSYEQYF. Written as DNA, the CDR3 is TGTGCCAGCAGCCTTCAAACAGGGTCCTACGAGCAGTACTTC.

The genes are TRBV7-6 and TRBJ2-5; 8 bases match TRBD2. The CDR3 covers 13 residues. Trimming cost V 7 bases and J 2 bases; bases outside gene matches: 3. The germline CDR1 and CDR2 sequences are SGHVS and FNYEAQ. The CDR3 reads CASNRGGQETQYF. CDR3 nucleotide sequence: TGTGCCAGCAATCGGGGGGGGCAAGAGACCCAGTACTTC. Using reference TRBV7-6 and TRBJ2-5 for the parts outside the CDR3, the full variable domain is GAGVSQSPRYKVTKRGQDVALRCDPISGHVSLYWYRQALGQGPEFLTYFNYEAQQDKSGLPNDRFSAERPEGSISTLTIQRTEQRDSAMYRCASNRGGQETQYFGPGTRLLVL.

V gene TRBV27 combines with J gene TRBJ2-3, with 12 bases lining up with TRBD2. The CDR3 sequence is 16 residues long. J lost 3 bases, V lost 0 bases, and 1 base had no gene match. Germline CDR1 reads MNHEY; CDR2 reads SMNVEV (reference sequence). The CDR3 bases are TGTGCCAGCAGTTTATCCACTAGCGGGGGGACAGATACGCAGTATTTT. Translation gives CASSLSTSGGTDTQYF.

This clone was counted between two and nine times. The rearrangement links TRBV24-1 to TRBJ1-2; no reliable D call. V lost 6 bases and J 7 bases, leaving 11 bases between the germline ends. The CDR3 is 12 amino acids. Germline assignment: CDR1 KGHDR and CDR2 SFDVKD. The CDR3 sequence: CATSPGHSGYTF. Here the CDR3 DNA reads TGTGCCACCAGTCCCGGCCACAGTGGCTACACCTTC.